This TCR beta chain was captured by sequencing in a study of blood T cell repertoires in COVID-19. The V gene lost 5 bases and the J gene lost 9 bases, with 11 bases spanning the gap. There are 12 residues in the CDR3. Germline V CDR1 and CDR2: SNHLY, FYNNEI. TCRdb's copy holds only in-frame clones and misses some; the assay was immunoSEQ multiplex PCR. The table has some 200,000 clones, 65% to 85% seen once; the top ten hold approximately 2.9%. This clone was seen more than once but under ten times. Material for sequencing was peripheral blood. This receptor was taken from a woman aged 30 to 39 who had recovered from COVID-19. The rearrangement uses TRBV2 and TRBJ1-5; D not resolved. CDR3 loop: CASSLQRTPQHF. In nucleotides, the CDR3 is TGTGCCAGCAGTCTTCAGCGCACGCCCCAGCATTTT. Complete variable domain (other parts from reference TRBV2 and TRBJ1-5): EPEVTQTPSHQVTQMGQEVILRCVPISNHLYFYWYRQILGQKVEFLVSFYNNEISEKSEIFDDQFSVERPDGSNFTLKIRSTKLEDSAMYFCASSLQRTPQHFGDGTRLSIL.